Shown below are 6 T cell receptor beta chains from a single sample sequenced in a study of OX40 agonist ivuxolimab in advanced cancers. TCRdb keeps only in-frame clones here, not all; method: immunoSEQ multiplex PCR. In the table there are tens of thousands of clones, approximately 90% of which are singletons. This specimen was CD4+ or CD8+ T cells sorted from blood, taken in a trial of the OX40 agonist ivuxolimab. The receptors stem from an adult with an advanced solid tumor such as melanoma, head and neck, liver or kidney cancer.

CDR3: CASSPRQASPQNTEAFF. The CDR3 DNA sequence: TGTGCCAGCAGTCCCCGACAGGCCTCCCCACAGAACACTGAAGCTTTCTTT. The genes are TRBV27 and TRBJ1-1; possibly TRBD1 for D (6 bases). The CDR3 contains 17 residues. In germline, CDR1 is MNHEY, CDR2 SMNVEV (reference sequence). V dropped 5 bases and J dropped 1 base, with 20 bases sitting between them.

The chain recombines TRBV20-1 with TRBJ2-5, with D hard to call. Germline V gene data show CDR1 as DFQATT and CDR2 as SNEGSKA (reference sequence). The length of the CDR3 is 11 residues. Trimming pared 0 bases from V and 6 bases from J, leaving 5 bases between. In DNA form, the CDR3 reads TGCAGTGCTAGAGATAAAAAGACCCAGTACTTC. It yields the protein CSARDKKTQYF.

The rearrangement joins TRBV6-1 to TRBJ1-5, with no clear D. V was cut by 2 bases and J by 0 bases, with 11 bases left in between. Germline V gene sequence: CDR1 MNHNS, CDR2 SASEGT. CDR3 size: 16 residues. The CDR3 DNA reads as TGTGCCAGCAGTGAAAGGGCGGCCGATAGCAATCAGCCCCAGCATTTT. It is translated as CASSERAADSNQPQHF.

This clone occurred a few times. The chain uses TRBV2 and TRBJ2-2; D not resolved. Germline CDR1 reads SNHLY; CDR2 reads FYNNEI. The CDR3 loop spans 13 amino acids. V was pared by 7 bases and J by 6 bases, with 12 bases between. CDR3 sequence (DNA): TGTGCCAGCAACCGAGACTTACCCGGGGAGCTGTTTTTT. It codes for CASNRDLPGELFF.

In DNA form, the CDR3 reads TGTGCCTGGACTCAGTCGGGTTCACCCCTCCACTTT. Protein sequence: CAWTQSGSPLHF. The chain links TRBV30 to TRBJ1-6; D not certain. Trimming left V 4 bases short and J 9 bases short, with 10 bases between. The CDR3 loop spans 12 amino acids. Germline lookup yields CDR1 GTSNPN and CDR2 SVGIG (reference sequence).

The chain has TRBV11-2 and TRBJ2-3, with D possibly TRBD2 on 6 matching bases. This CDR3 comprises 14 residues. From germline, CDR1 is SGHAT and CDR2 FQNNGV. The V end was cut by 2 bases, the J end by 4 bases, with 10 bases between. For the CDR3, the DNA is TGTGCCAGCAGCTTAACCAGACTAGCAGATACGCAGTATTTT. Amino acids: CASSLTRLADTQYF.